The T cell receptor (beta chain) described here comes from a study of response to subunit inactivated influenza vaccine (dated by TCRdb to 2016 to 2019). For context, the study as a whole: Deep quantitative profiling of the T cell receptor repertoire was used in the study to follow responses to a trivalent subunit inactivated influenza vaccine.

From its cysteine to its phenylalanine, the CDR3 spans 14 amino acids. Here the CDR3 DNA is all that survives: 42 bases in frame from base 1. V is cut by 1 base and J by 3 bases, and the space between the germline ends is 10 bases. For CDR1 and CDR2, the germline V gene lists LGHNA and YNFKEQ. Here is what the overall study found, with its caveats: According to the authors, only a limited number of new T cells may be recruited by each seasonal influenza vaccination.

This clonotype turned up a few times. The target of this receptor is not known. One base away there is no much larger clone; base qualities are not given. The library was made by RT-PCR. For sequencing, an Illumina HiSeq 2500 was employed. The public reads were run again by TCRdb, first through fastp at Q25 and then through MiXCR, and only productive beta chains were kept. Rows merge per CDR3 protein into single entries with the most common DNA and genes. A total of over 650,000 distinct CDR3 sequences appear in this sample, under 20% of them only once. Roughly a tenth of the sample goes to the ten largest clones.

This specimen consisted of PBMCs from blood, obtained approximately 5 days after vaccination. The receptor's source is a man in his fifties who received an inactivated influenza vaccine. Donor details come from another sample of the same person, matched by shared clones. The V and J genes are TRBV4-2 and TRBJ2-7, with the D assignment possibly TRBD1 or TRBD2, given 5 matching bases for each. Read as DNA, the sequence is TGTGCCAGCAGCCAAGGTGGGGGTTTCTACGAGCAGTACTTC. Translated, it gives CASSQGGGFYEQYF.